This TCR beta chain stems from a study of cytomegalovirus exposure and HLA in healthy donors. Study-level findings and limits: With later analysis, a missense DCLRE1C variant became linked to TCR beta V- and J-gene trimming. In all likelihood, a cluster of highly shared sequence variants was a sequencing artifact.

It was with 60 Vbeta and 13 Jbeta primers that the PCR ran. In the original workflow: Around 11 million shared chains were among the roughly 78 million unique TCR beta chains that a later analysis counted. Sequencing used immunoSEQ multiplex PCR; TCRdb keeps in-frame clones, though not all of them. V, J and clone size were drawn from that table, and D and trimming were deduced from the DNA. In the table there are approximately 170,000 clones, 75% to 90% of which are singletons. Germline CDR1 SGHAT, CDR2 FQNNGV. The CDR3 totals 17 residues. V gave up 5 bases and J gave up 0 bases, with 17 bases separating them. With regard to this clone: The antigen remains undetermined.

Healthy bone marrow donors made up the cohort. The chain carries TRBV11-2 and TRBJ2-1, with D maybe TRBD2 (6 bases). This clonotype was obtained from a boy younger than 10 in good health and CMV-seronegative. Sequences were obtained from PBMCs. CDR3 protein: CASSLPLGGSSYNEQFF. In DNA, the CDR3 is TGTGCCAGCAGCCTCCCCTTGGGGGGAAGCTCCTACAATGAGCAGTTCTTC.